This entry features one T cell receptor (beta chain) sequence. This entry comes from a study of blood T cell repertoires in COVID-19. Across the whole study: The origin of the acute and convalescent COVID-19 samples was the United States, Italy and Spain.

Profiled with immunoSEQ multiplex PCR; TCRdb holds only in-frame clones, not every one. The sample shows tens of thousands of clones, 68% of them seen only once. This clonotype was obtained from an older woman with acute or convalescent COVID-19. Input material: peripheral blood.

CDR3 DNA sequence: TGTGCCAGCAGCCCTTCCGGGACAGGCCTCTACAATGAGCAGTTCTTC. This gives the protein CASSPSGTGLYNEQFF. The chain has TRBV7-3 and TRBJ2-1; 8 bases are shared with TRBD1. Germline assignment: CDR1 SGHTA and CDR2 FQGTGA. The CDR3 loop spans 16 amino acids. The V segment lost 5 bases and the J segment 3 bases; nucleotides outside the gene matches: 9.